The subject of this entry is one T cell receptor beta chain. The CDR3 contains 19 residues. J was trimmed by 0 bases and V by 4 bases; bases with no gene match: 15. In germline, CDR1 is SEHNR, CDR2 FQNEAQ (reference sequence). Here immunoSEQ multiplex PCR was the method, and the copy in TCRdb shows in-frame clones only, minus some. Altogether just under 20,000 clones are present, roughly 87% being singletons, with the ten largest covering about 7.5%. The data were obtained in a study of T cell changes during pregnancy in multiple sclerosis. This TCR came from a female donor in good health, enrolled as a control in a pregnancy study. The starting material was CD8+ T cells from peripheral blood mononuclear cells, obtained in the second trimester of pregnancy. The rearrangement joins TRBV7-9 to TRBJ1-3; 7 nucleotides line up with TRBD1. The CDR3 sequence is CASSSPQGFSFGSGNTIYF. The CDR3 region has the DNA TGTGCCAGCAGCTCCCCACAGGGGTTCTCGTTTGGCTCTGGAAACACCATATATTTT.